This T cell receptor (beta chain) was sequenced during a study of blood T cell repertoires in COVID-19. Trimming pared 1 base from V and 8 bases from J, leaving 14 bases between. CDR1 and CDR2 (germline): SEHNR, FQNEAQ (reference sequence). This CDR3 spans 15 amino acids. In the source study's methods: Quantification of nucleated cells was approximated via reference gene primer amplification. Libraries were prepared by immunoSEQ multiplex PCR; TCRdb keeps only in-frame clonotypes and omits some of them. V, J and clone size reflect that table, while D and trimming were determined from the DNA. The table records roughly 220,000 clones, 70% to 85% of them present only once. Enrolled through a virtual design, the participants were between 18 and 89 years of age and came from 24 US areas.

The receptor comes from a man aged 40-55 years who had recovered from COVID-19. This sequence joins TRBV7-9 and TRBJ1-4; D is perhaps TRBD1 (5 bases). Sequencing was done on a sample of PBMCs or T cells enriched from blood (not recorded which). CDR3 sequence (DNA): TGTGCCAGCAGCTTAGAGGGGAGGAGAGAAGAAAAACTGTTTTTT. This sequence encodes CASSLEGRREEKLFF.